A single TCR beta chain is shown here with its context. Antigen specificity is unknown. The data were taken from a study of CD8 T cells in Susac syndrome. General observations from the study: As acknowledged by the study, its TCR sequencing and HLA analysis included a relatively small number of individuals.

Reverse transcription of roughly 0.45 to 1 ug RNA was performed with random hexamers. The TCR beta CDR3 was amplified by immunoSEQ multiplex PCR across 54 Vbeta, 13 Jbeta. MiXCR was run by TCRdb on the immunoSEQ multiplex PCR reads, yielding one entry per CDR3 protein. The table lists approximately 100,000 distinct CDR3 sequences, around nine tenths of them singletons. Healthy donors served as age- and sex-matched controls. This CDR3 contains 17 residues. Between the trimmed V and J ends, which lost 0 bases and 8 bases, there was a span of 20 bases. In germline, CDR1 is MNHEY, CDR2 SVGAGI. Sequenced material: CD4+ T cells from PBMCs. The chain links TRBV6-5 to TRBJ2-1; no definite D call. The receptor was derived from a human donor in good health. The CDR3: CASSYSPGSPATDEQFF. CDR3 DNA sequence: TGTGCCAGCAGTTACTCCCCGGGCAGCCCCGCAACAGATGAGCAGTTCTTC.